This passage covers 9 T cell receptor beta chains from one sample sequenced in a study of T cell changes during pregnancy in multiple sclerosis. TCRdb's copy holds only in-frame clones and misses some; the assay was immunoSEQ multiplex PCR. The sample has 38,000 or so clones, more than 90% seen once; the top ten hold 1% to 1.5%. The sequencing used peripheral blood, collected before pregnancy. The receptors were gathered from a female donor with multiple sclerosis, enrolled in a pregnancy study.

The V call is TRBV2, the J call TRBJ1-3, with a weak D call TRBD1 (5 bases). Germline lookup yields CDR1 SNHLY and CDR2 FYNNEI. The germline V and J ends were trimmed by 7 bases and 1 base, with 20 bases remaining between them. CDR3 size: 17 residues. CDR3 loop: CASTREGLRFSGNTIYF. CDR3 in DNA: TGTGCCAGCACCAGGGAAGGGTTAAGATTTTCTGGAAACACCATATATTTT.

The chain combines TRBV9 with TRBJ2-3; 10 nucleotides align to TRBD1. This CDR3 region has 16 residues. CDR1 and CDR2 from the germline V gene are SGDLS and YYNGEE. V lost 4 bases to trimming and J lost 6 bases; unmatched junction nucleotides: 11. The CDR3 loop reads CASSRRGTGDLDTQYF. The CDR3 bases are TGTGCCAGCAGCAGGAGAGGGACAGGGGATCTGGATACGCAGTATTTT.

This chain connects TRBV13 to TRBJ2-7, with TRBD2 identical over 7 bases. CDR1 is PRHDT and CDR2 is FYEKMQ in the germline V gene (reference sequence). The CDR3 covers 15 residues. V shed 4 bases, J shed 3 bases, and the junction held 9 bases outside the gene matches. The CDR3 is CASSSREAGIYEQYF. The CDR3 nucleotides read TGTGCCAGCAGCTCCCGGGAAGCGGGAATCTACGAGCAGTACTTC.

The rearrangement uses TRBV7-9 and TRBJ2-3; D unresolved. Germline assignment: CDR1 SEHNR and CDR2 FQNEAQ (reference sequence). The CDR3 consists of 12 residues. Trimming shortened V by 5 bases and J by 1 base, and 4 bases separated the two germline ends. In nucleotides, the CDR3 is TGTGCCAGCAGCCCGGGCACAGATACGCAGTATTTT. This codes for CASSPGTDTQYF.

The CDR3 spells CASSRQGVGYGYTF. CDR3 DNA sequence: TGTGCCAGCAGCCGACAGGGGGTTGGCTATGGCTACACCTTC. This chain uses TRBV9 with TRBJ1-2; TRBD1 aligns across 9 bases. Germline CDR1 is SGDLS and CDR2 is YYNGEE. V shed 4 bases and J 4 bases; nucleotides not matched to a gene: 5. The CDR3 has 14 residues.

The V and J genes are TRBV27 and TRBJ2-1, with 16 bases fitting TRBD2. This CDR3 has 17 residues. V lost 5 bases to trimming and J lost 5 bases; unmatched junction nucleotides: 6. From germline, CDR1 is MNHEY and CDR2 SMNVEV (reference sequence). CDR3: CASSGTGTSGRDNEQFF. CDR3 in DNA: TGTGCCAGCAGTGGCACCGGGACTAGCGGGAGGGACAATGAGCAGTTCTTC.

The chain recombines TRBV14 with TRBJ2-1, with D unclear. Trimming left V 2 bases short and J 7 bases short, with 12 bases between. CDR3 length: 14 residues. Germline V CDR1 and CDR2: SGHDN, FVKESK. The CDR3 loop reads CASSQLQALNEQFF. CDR3 in DNA: TGTGCCAGCAGCCAACTCCAAGCGTTAAATGAGCAGTTCTTC.

The genes are TRBV10-1 and TRBJ2-7, with TRBD1 identical over 9 bases. Germline V gene lookup returns CDR1 WNHNN and CDR2 SYGVQD (reference sequence). V dropped 1 base and J dropped 0; count of bases not matched to a gene: 10. The CDR3 has 18 amino acids. The CDR3 loop is CASSELGQGVGSSYEQYF. The CDR3, as DNA: TGCGCCAGCAGTGAGTTGGGACAGGGAGTCGGGAGCTCCTACGAGCAGTACTTC.

The rearrangement links TRBV18 to TRBJ2-7, with 12 bases aligning to TRBD2. The germline V gene encodes CDR1 KGHSH and CDR2 LQKENI. This CDR3 comprises 16 residues. V lost 0 bases, J lost 8 bases, and 8 bases stayed unmatched. CDR3 protein: CASSPPRLAGVIKQYF. In nucleotides, the CDR3 is TGTGCCAGCTCACCACCAAGACTAGCGGGAGTAATCAAGCAGTACTTC.